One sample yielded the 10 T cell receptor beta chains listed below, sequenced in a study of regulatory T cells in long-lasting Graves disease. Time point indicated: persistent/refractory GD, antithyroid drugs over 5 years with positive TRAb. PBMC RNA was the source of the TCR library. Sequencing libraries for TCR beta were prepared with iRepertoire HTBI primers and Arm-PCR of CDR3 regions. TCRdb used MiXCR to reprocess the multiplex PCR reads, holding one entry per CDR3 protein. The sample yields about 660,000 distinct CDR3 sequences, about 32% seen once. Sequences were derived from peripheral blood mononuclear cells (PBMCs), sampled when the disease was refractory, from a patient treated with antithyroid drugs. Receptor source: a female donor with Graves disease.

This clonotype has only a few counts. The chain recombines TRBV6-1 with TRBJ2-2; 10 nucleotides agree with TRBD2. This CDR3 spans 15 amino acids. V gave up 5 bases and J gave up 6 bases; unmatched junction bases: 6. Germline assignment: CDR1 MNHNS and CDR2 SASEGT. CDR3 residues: CASSPIAGGPGELFF. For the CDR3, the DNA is TGTGCCAGCAGTCCAATAGCGGGAGGCCCCGGGGAGCTGTTTTTT.

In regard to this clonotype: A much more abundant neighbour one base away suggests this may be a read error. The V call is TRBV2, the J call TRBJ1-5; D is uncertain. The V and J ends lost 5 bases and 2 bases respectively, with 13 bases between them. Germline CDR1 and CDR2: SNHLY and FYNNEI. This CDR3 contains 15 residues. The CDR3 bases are TGTGCCAGCAGTAAAGTGTCAGCCGGCAATCAGCCCCAGCATTTT. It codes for CASSKVSAGNQPQHF.

Written as DNA, the CDR3 is TGTGCCAGCAGTTTCGACCCGGACAGGGTCTATTTTACGGCTGAAGCTTTCTTT. Protein product: CASSFDPDRVYFTAEAFF. The V gene is TRBV28, the J gene TRBJ1-1; TRBD1 matches 8 bases. Germline V gene lookup returns CDR1 MDHEN and CDR2 SYDVKM. This CDR3 region has 18 residues. V lost 3 bases and J lost 6; bases outside the gene matches: 18.

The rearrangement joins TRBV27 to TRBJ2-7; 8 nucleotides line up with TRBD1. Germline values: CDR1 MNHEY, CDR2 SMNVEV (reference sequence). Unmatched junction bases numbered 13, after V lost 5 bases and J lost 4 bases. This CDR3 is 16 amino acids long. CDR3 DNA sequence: TGTGCCAGCAGTAGAGCCGGACAGGGAATGAGGTACGAGCAGTACTTC. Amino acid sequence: CASSRAGQGMRYEQYF.

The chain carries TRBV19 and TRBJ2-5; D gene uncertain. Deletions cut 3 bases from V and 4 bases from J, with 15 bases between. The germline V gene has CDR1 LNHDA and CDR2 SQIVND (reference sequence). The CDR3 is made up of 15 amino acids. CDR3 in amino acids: CASSIPRRGRETQYF. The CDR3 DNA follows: TGTGCCAGTAGTATCCCCCGGCGTGGACGAGAGACCCAGTACTTC.

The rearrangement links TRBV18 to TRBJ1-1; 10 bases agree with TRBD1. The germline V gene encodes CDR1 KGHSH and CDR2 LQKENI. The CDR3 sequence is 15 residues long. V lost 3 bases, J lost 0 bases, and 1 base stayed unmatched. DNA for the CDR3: TGTGCCAGCTCACCCGGACAGGGGGTGAACACTGAAGCTTTCTTT. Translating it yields CASSPGQGVNTEAFF.

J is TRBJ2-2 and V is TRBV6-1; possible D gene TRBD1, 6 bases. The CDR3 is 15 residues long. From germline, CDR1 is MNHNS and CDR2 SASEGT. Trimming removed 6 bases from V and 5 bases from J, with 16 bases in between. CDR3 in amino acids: CASSQYRRGTGELFF. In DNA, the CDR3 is TGTGCCAGCAGCCAATATCGCAGGGGAACCGGGGAGCTGTTTTTT.

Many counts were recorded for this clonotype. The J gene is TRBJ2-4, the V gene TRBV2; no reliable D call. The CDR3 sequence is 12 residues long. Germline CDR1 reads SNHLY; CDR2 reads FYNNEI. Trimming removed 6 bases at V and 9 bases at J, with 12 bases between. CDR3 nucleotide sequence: TGTGCCAGCAGCCCCCCGGACGTCATTCAGTACTTC. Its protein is CASSPPDVIQYF.

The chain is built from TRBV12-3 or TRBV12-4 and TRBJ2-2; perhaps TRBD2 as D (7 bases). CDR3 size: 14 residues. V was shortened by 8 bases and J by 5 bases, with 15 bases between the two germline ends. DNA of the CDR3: TGTGCCAGCGTAAGGGGGGGGTGGACCGGGGAGCTGTTTTTT. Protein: CASVRGGWTGELFF.

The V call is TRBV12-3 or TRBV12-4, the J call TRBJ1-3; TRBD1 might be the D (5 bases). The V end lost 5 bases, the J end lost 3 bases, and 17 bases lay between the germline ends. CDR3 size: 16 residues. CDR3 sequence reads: CASSPSGREIGNTIYF. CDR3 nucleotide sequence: TGTGCCAGCAGTCCCTCAGGGCGGGAAATTGGAAACACCATATATTTT.